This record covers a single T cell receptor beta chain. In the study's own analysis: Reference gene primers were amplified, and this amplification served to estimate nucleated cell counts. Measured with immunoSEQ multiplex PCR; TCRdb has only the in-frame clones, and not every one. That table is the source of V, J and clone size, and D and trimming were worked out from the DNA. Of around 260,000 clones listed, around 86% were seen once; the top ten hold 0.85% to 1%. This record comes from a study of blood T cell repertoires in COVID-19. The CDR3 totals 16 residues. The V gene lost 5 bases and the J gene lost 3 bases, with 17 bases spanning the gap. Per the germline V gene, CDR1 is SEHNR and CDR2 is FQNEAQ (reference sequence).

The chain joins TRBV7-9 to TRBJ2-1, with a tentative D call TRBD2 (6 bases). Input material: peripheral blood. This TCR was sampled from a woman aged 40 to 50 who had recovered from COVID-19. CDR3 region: CASSAPGGSGYNEQFF. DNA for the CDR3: TGTGCCAGCAGCGCACCCGGGGGTAGCGGCTACAATGAGCAGTTCTTC.